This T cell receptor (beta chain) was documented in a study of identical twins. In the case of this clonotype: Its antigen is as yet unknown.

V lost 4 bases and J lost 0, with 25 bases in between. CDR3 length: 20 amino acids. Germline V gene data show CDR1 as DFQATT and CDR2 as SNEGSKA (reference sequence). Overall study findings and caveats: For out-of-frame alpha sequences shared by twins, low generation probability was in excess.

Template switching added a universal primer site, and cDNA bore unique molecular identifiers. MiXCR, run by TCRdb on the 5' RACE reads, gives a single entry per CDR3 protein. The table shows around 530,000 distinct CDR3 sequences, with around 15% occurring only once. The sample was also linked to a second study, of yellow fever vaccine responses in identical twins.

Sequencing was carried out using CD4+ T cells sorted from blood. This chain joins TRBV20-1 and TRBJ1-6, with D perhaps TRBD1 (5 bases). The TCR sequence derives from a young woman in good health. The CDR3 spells CSATPAREQARSSYNSPLHF. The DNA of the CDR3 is TGCAGTGCTACACCCGCTCGGGAACAGGCCCGAAGCTCCTATAATTCACCCCTCCACTTT.